Listed here is a single TCR beta chain. No antigen is known for it. The time point is: week 47, end of study. The study gave 300 ug of mutant IDH1 20-mer peptide per vaccine dose, with topical imiquimod. The patients received vaccinations eight times, in weeks 1, 3, 5, 7, 11, 15, 19 and 23. The sample is drawn from a study of a mutant IDH1 vaccine in newly diagnosed glioma. Study-wide context: Vaccination was launched 4-6 weeks after radiotherapy alone, or with temozolomide cycles.

J was trimmed by 6 bases and V by 1 base; bases with no gene match: 9. The CDR3 covers 17 residues. Germline-derived CDR1 and CDR2 are LNHDA and SQIVND (reference sequence). Profiling relied on immunoSEQ multiplex PCR, and the TCRdb table lists in-frame clones only, not all of them. The sample has about 60,000 clones; roughly 80% are singletons. This material consisted of PBMCs, taken from a glioma patient whose treatment included an IDH1 peptide vaccine. This clonotype was obtained from a woman aged 50 to 60 with glioma. The chain combines TRBV19 with TRBJ2-2; 9 bases align to TRBD2. CDR3 loop: CASSIVSRGGAPGELFF. Written as DNA, the CDR3 is TGTGCCAGTAGTATAGTTAGTCGCGGGGGGGCCCCCGGGGAGCTGTTTTTT.